What follows are 30 T cell receptor beta chains derived from one specimen sequenced in a study of naive and memory T cell subsets. The beta constant-region primer was an equimolar mix of two oligonucleotides covering TRBC1 and TRBC2. Four rounds of PCR amplified the ligated cDNA using nested alpha and beta constant-region primers plus SP2. TCRdb analysed the UMI-ligation and nested PCR reads with MiXCR anew, one entry per CDR3 protein. Among 95,000 to 150,000 distinct CDR3 sequences listed, roughly 36% were seen once. The sequencing sample was made of central memory CD4+ T cells from blood. The origin of the receptors is a human donor in good health.

V usage is TRBV28 and J usage is TRBJ2-1; D gene uncertain. From germline, CDR1 is MDHEN and CDR2 SYDVKM. The CDR3 extends over 14 amino acids. With 5 bases removed from V and 6 bases from J, the gap between germline ends came to 14 bases. CDR3 sequence (DNA): TGTGCCAGCAGTCCCCGCTCCCCAAGCAATGAGCAGTTCTTC. Protein sequence: CASSPRSPSNEQFF.

The J gene is TRBJ2-7, the V gene TRBV6-5, with 8 bases matching TRBD1. CDR1 MNHEY and CDR2 SVGAGI come from the germline V gene. V lost 8 bases to trimming and J lost 5 bases; unmatched junction nucleotides: 5. The CDR3 is 12 residues long. The CDR3 spells CASGRQGHEQYF. The CDR3 DNA sequence: TGTGCCAGCGGTAGACAGGGGCACGAGCAGTACTTC.

This sequence joins TRBV20-1 and TRBJ2-1, with 8 positions matching TRBD2. V was clipped by 6 bases and J by 4 bases; unmatched bases: 14. This CDR3 spans 16 amino acids. Germline-derived CDR1 and CDR2 are DFQATT and SNEGSKA (reference sequence). The CDR3 loop is CSAVRTGTRIYNEQFF. CDR3 bases: TGCAGTGCCGTTAGGACCGGGACTAGAATATACAATGAGCAGTTCTTC.

This chain joins TRBV10-3 and TRBJ2-1; 14 bases agree with TRBD2. The CDR3 sequence is 18 residues long. The germline gives CDR1 ENHRY, CDR2 SYGVKD. With V trimmed by 8 bases and J by 10 bases, 19 bases remained unmatched. The CDR3 loop is CAIRGTSGSLFRMQEQFF. As DNA, the CDR3 is TGTGCCATCCGGGGGACTAGCGGGAGTTTGTTCAGGATGCAGGAGCAGTTCTTC.

In its sample, this clonotype was seen a few times. The chain carries TRBV6-6 and TRBJ2-5, with TRBD1 matching 8 bases. Germline-derived CDR1 and CDR2 are MNHNY and SVGAGI (reference sequence). Losses at the gene ends were 6 bases for V and 4 bases for J; bases not matched to a gene: 10. The CDR3 loop spans 15 amino acids. CDR3 protein: CASRSSGGRAETQYF. CDR3 DNA: TGTGCCAGCAGGTCCTCAGGGGGCAGGGCAGAGACCCAGTACTTC.

V usage is TRBV5-1 and J usage is TRBJ2-6, with D unresolved. Germline-derived CDR1 and CDR2 are SGHRS and YFSETQ. The length of the CDR3 is 17 residues. V lost 2 bases and J 1 base, leaving 13 bases between the germline ends. CDR3 bases: TGCGCCAGCAGCTTTGCCCAAGGGTTTTCTGGGGCCAACGTCCTGACTTTC. Protein sequence: CASSFAQGFSGANVLTF.

The chain combines TRBV5-4 with TRBJ2-3; TRBD2 aligns across 14 bases. CDR3 length: 16 amino acids. The germline gives CDR1 SGHNT, CDR2 YYREEE (reference sequence). V lost 2 bases to trimming and J lost 4 bases; unmatched junction nucleotides: 3. The CDR3 protein is CASSFPTSGRADTQYF. For the CDR3, the DNA is TGTGCCAGCAGCTTCCCGACTAGCGGGAGGGCAGATACGCAGTATTTT.

The chain joins TRBV29-1 to TRBJ2-2; D not resolved. The V end lost 4 bases, the J end lost 4 bases, and 7 bases lay between the germline ends. This CDR3 is built from 12 residues. CDR1 SQVTM and CDR2 ANQGSEA come from the germline V gene. This chain's CDR3 is CSVVSRTGELFF. The CDR3 DNA reads TGCAGCGTTGTCAGCCGCACCGGGGAGCTGTTTTTT.

The chain links TRBV6-6 to TRBJ2-1, with 13 nucleotides matching TRBD2. CDR1 and CDR2 from the germline V gene are MNHNY and SVGAGI (reference sequence). The CDR3 has 17 amino acids. Unmatched junction bases numbered 6, after V lost 0 bases and J lost 7 bases. For the CDR3, the DNA is TGTGCCAGCAGTTACTCTACTAGCGGGAGGGGAGGGAATGAGCAGTTCTTC. The encoded protein is CASSYSTSGRGGNEQFF.

In this sample, this clonotype turned up a few times. The chain uses TRBV29-1 and TRBJ2-1; 10 positions match TRBD2. V shed 4 bases, J shed 8 bases, and the junction held 5 bases outside the gene matches. Germline V gives CDR1 SQVTM, CDR2 ANQGSEA. This CDR3 spans 13 amino acids. Here the CDR3 reads CSVGVLAGHEQFF. CDR3 sequence (DNA): TGCAGCGTTGGGGTACTAGCGGGACATGAGCAGTTCTTC.

The chain carries TRBV11-2 and TRBJ1-5, with D tentatively TRBD1 (6 bases). Germline V gene data show CDR1 as SGHAT and CDR2 as FQNNGV. The CDR3 consists of 15 residues. Trimming took off 6 bases at V and 0 bases at J, with 12 bases between the two ends. Written as DNA, the CDR3 is TGTGCCAGCAGTCAGGACAGAAATAGCAATCAGCCCCAGCATTTT. It codes for CASSQDRNSNQPQHF.

A few counts support this clonotype. V is TRBV10-3 and J is TRBJ2-1; D perhaps matches TRBD1 (6 bases). Germline V gene lookup returns CDR1 ENHRY and CDR2 SYGVKD. Between the trimmed V and J ends, which lost 10 bases and 3 bases, there was a span of 10 bases. The CDR3 is 12 residues long. This chain's CDR3 is CASRGDYNEQFF. CDR3 nucleotides: TGTGCCAGCAGGGGCGACTACAATGAGCAGTTCTTC.

This clonotype has more than one count but fewer than ten. The CDR3 reads CASTLRPYNSPLHF. CDR3 nucleotides: TGTGCCAGCACCCTCCGCCCGTATAATTCACCCCTCCACTTT. This chain uses TRBV28 with TRBJ1-6; no clear D gene. Trimming pared 7 bases from V and 4 bases from J, leaving 11 bases between. This CDR3 is built from 14 residues. Germline V gene sequence: CDR1 MDHEN, CDR2 SYDVKM.

The chain recombines TRBV20-1 with TRBJ1-5, with D possibly matching TRBD1 (5 bases). Germline loops: CDR1 DFQATT, CDR2 SNEGSKA (reference sequence). The length of the CDR3 is 15 residues. V dropped 1 base and J dropped 4 bases, with 14 bases sitting between them. CDR3 amino acids: CSARAMGRINQPQHF. The CDR3 nucleotides are TGCAGTGCTAGAGCTATGGGACGGATTAATCAGCCCCAGCATTTT.

This clonotype has just a few counts. The V and J genes are TRBV6-1 and TRBJ2-1; D unresolved. V lost 8 bases to trimming and J lost 5 bases, with 4 bases between them. CDR3 length: 10 amino acids. In germline, CDR1 is MNHNS, CDR2 SASEGT. The CDR3 coding sequence is TGTGCCAGCCTGAACAATGAGCAGTTCTTC. This sequence encodes CASLNNEQFF.

This clonotype is medium-sized by share. The chain carries TRBV20-1 and TRBJ2-1; 8 positions agree with TRBD2. CDR3 length equals 15 residues. Germline loops: CDR1 DFQATT, CDR2 SNEGSKA (reference sequence). J was trimmed by 4 bases and V by 7 bases; bases with no gene match: 12. As DNA, the CDR3 is TGCAGTGGCCTGATTGTCGGGACTAGATACAATGAGCAGTTCTTC. The encoded protein is CSGLIVGTRYNEQFF.

The sample holds a few counts of this clonotype. The rearrangement links TRBV5-1 to TRBJ1-1; no definite D call. This CDR3 has 13 residues. Germline V gene lookup returns CDR1 SGHRS and CDR2 YFSETQ. Trimming pared 5 bases from V and 1 base from J, leaving 9 bases between. The CDR3 is CASRRGENTEAFF. The CDR3 coding sequence is TGCGCCAGCAGGCGTGGTGAGAACACTGAAGCTTTCTTT. Variable domain in full (rest from reference TRBV5-1 and TRBJ1-1): KAGVTQTPRYLIKTRGQQVTLSCSPISGHRSVSWYQQTPGQGLQFLFEYFSETQRNKGNFPGRFSGRQFSNSRSEMNVSTLELGDSALYLCASRRGENTEAFFGQGTRLTVV.

In this sample, this clonotype turned up a few times. The rearrangement links TRBV28 to TRBJ2-7; TRBD2 agrees at 13 bases. CDR1 is MDHEN and CDR2 is SYDVKM in the germline V gene. V dropped 3 bases and J dropped 3; count of bases not matched to a gene: 2. The CDR3 has 15 residues. CDR3 bases: TGTGCCAGCAGTTTTTGGACTAGCGGGAGCTACGAGCAGTACTTC. This encodes CASSFWTSGSYEQYF.

The CDR3 region is CASSLSTRRDRKETQYF. Here the CDR3 DNA reads TGTGCCAGCAGTTTATCAACTCGCCGGGACAGAAAAGAGACCCAGTACTTC. The V and J genes are TRBV28 and TRBJ2-5, with 7 bases aligning to TRBD1. This CDR3 spans 17 amino acids. The V segment lost 1 base and the J segment 3 bases; nucleotides outside the gene matches: 11. Germline values: CDR1 MDHEN, CDR2 SYDVKM.

The V and J genes are TRBV5-1 and TRBJ1-1; D is unresolved. Trimming pared 0 bases from V and 1 base from J, leaving 7 bases between. There are 14 residues in the CDR3. Germline V gene lookup returns CDR1 SGHRS and CDR2 YFSETQ. CDR3 region: CASSLEPWNTEAFF. CDR3 sequence (DNA): TGCGCCAGCAGCTTGGAACCTTGGAACACTGAAGCTTTCTTT.

V and J are TRBV7-2 and TRBJ1-2; D is undetermined. The V gene lost 2 bases and the J gene lost 8 bases, with 9 bases spanning the gap. Germline V gene lookup returns CDR1 SGHTA and CDR2 FQGNSA. The CDR3 is made up of 12 amino acids. CDR3 DNA sequence: TGTGCCAGCAGCTTATTTTCTGGGGGCTACACCTTC. It yields the protein CASSLFSGGYTF. Full variable domain (missing parts from reference TRBV7-2 and TRBJ1-2): GAGVSQSPSNKVTEKGKDVELRCDPISGHTALYWYRQSLGQGLEFLIYFQGNSAPDKSGLPSDRFSAERTGGSVSTLTIQRTQQEDSAVYLCASSLFSGGYTFGSGTRLTVV.

This clonotype was counted a few times. The chain links TRBV20-1 to TRBJ1-4; unclear D gene. CDR3 length: 14 amino acids. CDR1 is DFQATT, CDR2 SNEGSKA, per germline (reference sequence). V gave up 5 bases and J gave up 7 bases, with 17 bases separating them. The CDR3 here is CSARHIRAGEKLFF. DNA of the CDR3: TGCAGTGCTCGACATATCCGGGCGGGTGAAAAACTGTTTTTT.

This clonotype has ten or more counts. The chain employs TRBV15 and TRBJ2-5; 9 nucleotides match TRBD2. V lost 3 bases, J lost 5 bases, and 7 bases stayed unmatched. CDR1 is LNHNV, CDR2 YYDKDF, per germline (reference sequence). The CDR3 is made up of 15 amino acids. The CDR3 sequence is CATSSPAGGRETQYF. The DNA of the CDR3 is TGTGCCACCAGCAGCCCAGCGGGAGGAAGGGAGACCCAGTACTTC.

V gene TRBV30 combines with J gene TRBJ2-2, with D possibly being TRBD1 (6 bases). The V end was cut by 4 bases, the J end by 4 bases, with 16 bases between. The CDR3 is 15 amino acids. The germline gives CDR1 GTSNPN, CDR2 SVGIG (reference sequence). The CDR3 here is CAWMPRTVPTGELFF. DNA for the CDR3: TGTGCCTGGATGCCCCGGACAGTTCCCACCGGGGAGCTGTTTTTT.

The CDR3 spells CASSPLGTGGYEQYF. DNA for the CDR3: TGTGCCAGTAGTCCCCTCGGGACAGGGGGCTACGAGCAGTACTTC. J is TRBJ2-7 and V is TRBV19; 11 bases match TRBD1. V lost 5 bases to trimming and J lost 3 bases; unmatched junction nucleotides: 6. The CDR3 runs 15 residues. Germline lookup yields CDR1 LNHDA and CDR2 SQIVND (reference sequence).

The chain links TRBV28 to TRBJ1-6; no reliable D call. V was clipped by 8 bases and J by 6 bases, with 17 bases between them. CDR3 length equals 15 residues. Germline V gene sequence: CDR1 MDHEN, CDR2 SYDVKM. The CDR3 reads CASLDAGSGNSPLHF. DNA for the CDR3: TGTGCCAGCCTAGACGCGGGCTCGGGTAATTCACCCCTCCACTTT. The full variable domain, in which reference TRBV28 and TRBJ1-6 provide the parts outside the CDR3, is DVKVTQSSRYLVKRTGEKVFLECVQDMDHENMFWYRQDPGLGLRLIYFSYDVKMKEKGDIPEGYSVSREKKERFSLILESASTNQTSMYLCASLDAGSGNSPLHFGNGTRLTVT.

In this sample, this clonotype turned up a few times. The chain couples TRBV29-1 to TRBJ2-5; the D gene is possibly TRBD1 (5 bases). The V gene's germline CDR1 is SQVTM and CDR2 ANQGSEA. The CDR3 covers 14 residues. V was trimmed by 8 bases and J by 3 bases, leaving 19 bases between them. The CDR3: CSSLPFEGEETQYF. Here the CDR3 DNA reads TGCAGCAGCTTGCCATTTGAAGGGGAAGAGACCCAGTACTTC.

This clonotype was found a few times. CDR3 DNA sequence: TGTGCCAGCAGCTTGTACGAGCTAGGATACTCCTACAATGAGCAGTTCTTC. It yields the protein CASSLYELGYSYNEQFF. The V call is TRBV11-2, the J call TRBJ2-1, with D uncertain. V dropped 3 bases and J dropped 0 bases, with 15 bases sitting between them. Germline lookup yields CDR1 SGHAT and CDR2 FQNNGV. CDR3 length: 17 residues.

This clonotype was counted at least ten times. The CDR3 DNA follows: TGTGCCACCAGTGCCTTAATAGCGGGAGGGAGTGAGCAGTTCTTC. Translated: CATSALIAGGSEQFF. V is TRBV24-1 and J is TRBJ2-1; TRBD2 matches at 11 bases. The CDR3 is 15 residues long. CDR1 and CDR2 (germline): KGHDR, SFDVKD. Losses at the gene ends were 5 bases for V and 9 bases for J; bases not matched to a gene: 8.

The chain is built from TRBV10-3 and TRBJ2-2, with D perhaps matching TRBD2 (5 bases). The CDR3 contains 14 residues. The germline CDR1 and CDR2 sequences are ENHRY and SYGVKD. V gave up 6 bases and J gave up 4 bases, with 12 bases separating them. The CDR3 region is CAISPGLGTGELFF. The CDR3 DNA follows: TGTGCCATCAGCCCCGGACTGGGCACCGGGGAGCTGTTTTTT.